The rows below give T cell receptor beta chains drawn from one sample of a study of T cell responses to AZD1222 COVID-19 vaccine. Clones were sequenced by immunoSEQ multiplex PCR, and TCRdb holds only the in-frame ones, with some missing. The sample shows 130,000 or so clones, 94% of them seen only once. The starting material was peripheral blood, obtained on day 0 of AZD1222 vaccination. The receptors originated from an adult in good health. Each CDR3 is given with its conserved first and last residue. The order of the fields is D gene, J gene, clone size, V gene, CDR3 protein, CDR3 DNA. The D gene is left open where the match is weak. Not every row has a clone size; where given, it reads once, few, many or a size class.

NA	TRBJ1-1	once	TRBV30	CASTGVLNTEAFF	TGTGCCTCGACGGGGGTGCTGAACACTGAAGCTTTCTTT
NA	TRBJ1-1	NA	TRBV25-1	CASSVGRLTEAFF	TGTGCCAGCAGTGTTGGGCGCCTCACTGAAGCTTTCTTT
TRBD1	TRBJ1-5	NA	TRBV28	CASRRDRGNQPQHF	TGTGCCAGCAGGAGAGACAGGGGCAATCAGCCCCAGCATTTT
NA	TRBJ2-5	NA	TRBV29-1	CSATGQRTYQETQYF	TGCAGCGCAACGGGCCAACGGACATACCAAGAGACCCAGTACTTC
TRBD1	TRBJ1-3	NA	TRBV7-9	CASSSPGQGALSGNTIYF	TGTGCCAGCAGCTCACCGGGACAGGGGGCCCTCTCTGGAAACACCATATATTTT
TRBD1	TRBJ1-2	NA	TRBV5-5	CASSAGQGEFYGYTF	TGTGCCAGCAGCGCCGGACAGGGGGAATTTTATGGCTACACCTTC
TRBD2	TRBJ2-1	NA	TRBV6-1	CASSEERGAYNEQFF	TGTGCCAGCAGTGAAGAGCGGGGAGCCTACAATGAGCAGTTCTTC
NA	TRBJ2-5	NA	TRBV3-1/TRBV3-2	CASSQIGTQKETQYF	TGTGCCAGCAGCCAAATCGGGACCCAAAAGGAGACCCAGTACTTC
NA	TRBJ2-1	NA	TRBV6-5	CASRPRNGWSNEQFF	TGTGCCAGCAGACCCCGGAACGGGTGGAGCAATGAGCAGTTCTTC
TRBD2	TRBJ2-3	once	TRBV9	CASDSGHLSRTDTQYF	TGTGCCAGCGATAGCGGGCACCTCTCCCGCACAGATACGCAGTATTTT
TRBD1	TRBJ1-2	once	TRBV4-1	CASSQLTGGTYGYTF	TGCGCCAGCAGCCAACTGACAGGGGGGACCTATGGCTACACCTTC
NA	TRBJ2-6	NA	TRBV29-1	CSITTSGANVLTF	TGCAGCATCACAACGTCCGGGGCCAACGTCCTGACTTTC
NA	TRBJ1-2	NA	TRBV7-5	CVRRNEDRDIYGYTF	TGTGTCAGAAGGAATGAGGACAGGGACATCTATGGCTACACCTTC
NA	TRBJ1-2	NA	TRBV2	CASSRDAMGGYTF	TGTGCCAGCAGTAGGGACGCAATGGGTGGCTACACCTTC
TRBD2	TRBJ2-1	NA	TRBV6-1	CASSELAGSVYEQFF	TGTGCCAGCAGTGAATTAGCGGGATCTGTGTATGAGCAGTTCTTC
NA	TRBJ1-5	NA	TRBV19	CASIGAVRNQPQHF	TGTGCCAGTATAGGAGCGGTACGCAATCAGCCCCAGCATTTT
NA	TRBJ2-5	NA	TRBV30	CAWRLRRETQYF	TGTGCCTGGAGACTAAGACGGGAGACCCAGTACTTC
NA	TRBJ1-2	once	TRBV18	CASSPPSSDPGPIHRGYTF	TGTGCCAGCTCACCACCGAGCTCAGACCCAGGGCCGATCCATCGTGGCTACACCTTC
TRBD2	TRBJ2-7	NA	TRBV11-3	CASSLGTGGGYEQYF	TGTGCCAGCAGCTTAGGTACGGGAGGGGGCTACGAGCAGTACTTC
NA	TRBJ1-3	NA	TRBV9	CASSVEIREPGNTIYF	TGTGCCAGCAGCGTAGAGATCAGGGAGCCTGGAAACACCATATATTTT
NA	TRBJ2-1	NA	TRBV5-1	CASSAGAGSYNEQFF	TGCGCCAGCAGCGCGGGGGCAGGGAGCTACAATGAGCAGTTCTTC
NA	TRBJ2-3	NA	TRBV10-3	CAIGGGTSVDTQYF	TGTGCCATCGGAGGTGGAACCTCCGTGGATACGCAGTATTTT
TRBD1	TRBJ2-1	NA	TRBV6-5	CASSSPQGEFF	TGTGCCAGCAGTTCCCCGCAGGGGGAGTTCTTC